Sequencing of this T cell receptor beta chain was carried out in a study of T cells in localized non-small cell lung cancer. Study-wide points: Multi-region tumor sequencing was not done, so intratumor heterogeneity could not be excluded. Elevated circulating T cell density in blood was associated with longer overall survival. In uninvolved adjacent lung, T cell clonality reached its highest value, exceeding tumor. Within adjacent lung there appeared a median approximately 60 of the top 100 tumor clones.

The CDR3 is 19 residues long. Trimming at V came to 0 bases and at J to 1 base, leaving 11 bases not matched to a gene. Germline V gene data show CDR1 as SGHTA and CDR2 as FQGNSA. Sequencing used immunoSEQ multiplex PCR; TCRdb keeps in-frame clones, though not all of them. The sample comprises 20,000 to 30,000 clones, more than 75% of which are singletons, and around 6.1% rests with the top ten. Worth noting for this clone: What it binds is unknown.

This sequence originates from a man aged 40 to 75 with stage II lung adenocarcinoma. The rearrangement uses TRBV7-2 and TRBJ1-1; 10 bases fit TRBD1. Here the sequenced sample was PBMCs, taken before any cancer treatment. DNA for the CDR3: TGTGCCAGCAGCTTAGCGGGCCGACAGGGGGCCGTGGGGAACACTGAAGCTTTCTTT. This encodes CASSLAGRQGAVGNTEAFF.